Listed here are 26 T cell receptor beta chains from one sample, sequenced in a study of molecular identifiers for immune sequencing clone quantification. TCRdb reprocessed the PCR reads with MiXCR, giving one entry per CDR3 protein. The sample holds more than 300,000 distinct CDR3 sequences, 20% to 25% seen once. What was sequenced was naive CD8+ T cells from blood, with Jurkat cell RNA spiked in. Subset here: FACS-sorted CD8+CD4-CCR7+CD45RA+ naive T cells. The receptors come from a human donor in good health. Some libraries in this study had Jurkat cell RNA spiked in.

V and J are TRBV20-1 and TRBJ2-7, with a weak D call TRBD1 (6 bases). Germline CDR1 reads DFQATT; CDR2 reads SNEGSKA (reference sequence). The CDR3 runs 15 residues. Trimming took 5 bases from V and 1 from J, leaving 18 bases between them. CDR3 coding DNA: TGCAGTGCTCGGTCACCGGGACATACTTCCTACGAGCAGTACTTC. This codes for CSARSPGHTSYEQYF.

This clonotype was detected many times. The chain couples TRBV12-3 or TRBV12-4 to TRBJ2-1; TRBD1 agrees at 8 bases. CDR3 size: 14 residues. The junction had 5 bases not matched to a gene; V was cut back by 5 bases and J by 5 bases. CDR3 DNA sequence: TGTGCCAGCAGTCCGGACAGGGCCGACAATGAGCAGTTCTTC. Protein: CASSPDRADNEQFF.

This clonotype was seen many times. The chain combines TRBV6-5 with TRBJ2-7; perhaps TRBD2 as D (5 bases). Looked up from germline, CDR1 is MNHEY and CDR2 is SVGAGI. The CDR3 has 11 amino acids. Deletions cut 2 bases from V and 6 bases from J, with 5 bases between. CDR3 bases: TGTGCCAGCAGTTACCTAGCCGAGCAGTACTTC. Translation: CASSYLAEQYF.

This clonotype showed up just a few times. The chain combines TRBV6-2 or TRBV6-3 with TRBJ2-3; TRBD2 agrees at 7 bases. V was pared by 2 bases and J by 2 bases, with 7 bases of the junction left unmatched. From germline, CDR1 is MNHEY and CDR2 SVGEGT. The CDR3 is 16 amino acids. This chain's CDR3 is CASSYGRLAHTDTQYF. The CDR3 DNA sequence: TGTGCCAGCAGTTACGGTCGACTAGCACACACAGATACGCAGTATTTT.

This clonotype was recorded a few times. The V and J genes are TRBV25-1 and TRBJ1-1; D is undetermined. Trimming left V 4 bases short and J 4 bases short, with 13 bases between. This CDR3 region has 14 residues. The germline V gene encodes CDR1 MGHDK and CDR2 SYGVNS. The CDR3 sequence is CASSALGFGTEAFF. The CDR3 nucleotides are TGTGCCAGCAGTGCCTTGGGGTTTGGCACTGAAGCTTTCTTT.

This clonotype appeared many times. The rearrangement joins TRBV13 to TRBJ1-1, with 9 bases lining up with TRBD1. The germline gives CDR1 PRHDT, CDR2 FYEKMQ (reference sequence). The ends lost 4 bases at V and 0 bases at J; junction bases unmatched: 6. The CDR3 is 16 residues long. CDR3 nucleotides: TGTGCCAGCAGCTCAGGGACAGGGTATGTGAACACTGAAGCTTTCTTT. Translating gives CASSSGTGYVNTEAFF.

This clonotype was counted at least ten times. The CDR3 reads CASSFLHRLAGGTGELFF. For the CDR3, the DNA is TGTGCCAGCAGCTTCCTTCACCGACTTGCGGGAGGAACCGGGGAGCTGTTTTTT. The genes are TRBV7-9 and TRBJ2-2; the match to TRBD2 covers 8 bases. Germline trimming cut 3 bases from V and 5 bases from J; bases unmatched to any gene: 14. Germline lookup yields CDR1 SEHNR and CDR2 FQNEAQ (reference sequence). CDR3 size: 18 residues.

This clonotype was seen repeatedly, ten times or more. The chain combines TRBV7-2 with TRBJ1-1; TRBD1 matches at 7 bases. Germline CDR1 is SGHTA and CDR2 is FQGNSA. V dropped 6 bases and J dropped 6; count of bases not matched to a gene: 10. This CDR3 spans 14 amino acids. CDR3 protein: CASSMRGGGPEAFF. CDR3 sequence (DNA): TGTGCCAGCAGTATGAGAGGGGGCGGTCCTGAAGCTTTCTTT.

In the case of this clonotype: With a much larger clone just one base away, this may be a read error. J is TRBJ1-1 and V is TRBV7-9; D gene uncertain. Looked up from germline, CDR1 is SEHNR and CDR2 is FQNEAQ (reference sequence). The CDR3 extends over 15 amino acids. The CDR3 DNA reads TGTGCCAGCAGCCCGTTTGTAGGCAAGAACGCTGAAGCTTTCTTT. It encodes CASSPFVGKNAEAFF.

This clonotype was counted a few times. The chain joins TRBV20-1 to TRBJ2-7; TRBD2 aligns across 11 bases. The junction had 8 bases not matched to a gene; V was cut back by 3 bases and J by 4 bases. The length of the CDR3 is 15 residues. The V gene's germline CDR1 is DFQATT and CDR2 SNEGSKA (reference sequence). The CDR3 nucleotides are TGCAGTGCTAGCTCTTTAGCGGGAGGGAGATACGAGCAGTACTTC. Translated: CSASSLAGGRYEQYF.

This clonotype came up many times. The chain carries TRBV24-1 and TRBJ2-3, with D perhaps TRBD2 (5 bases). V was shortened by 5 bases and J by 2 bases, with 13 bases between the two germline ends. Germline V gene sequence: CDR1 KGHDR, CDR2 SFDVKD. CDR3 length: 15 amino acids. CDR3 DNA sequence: TGTGCCACCAGTGGTGACTACCGAGACACAGATACGCAGTATTTT. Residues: CATSGDYRDTDTQYF.

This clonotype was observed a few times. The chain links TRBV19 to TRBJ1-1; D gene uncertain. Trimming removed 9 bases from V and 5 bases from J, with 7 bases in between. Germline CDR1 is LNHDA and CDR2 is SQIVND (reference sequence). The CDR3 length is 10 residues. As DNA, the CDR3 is TGTGCCAGCTGGGAGACTGAAGCTTTCTTT. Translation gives CASWETEAFF.

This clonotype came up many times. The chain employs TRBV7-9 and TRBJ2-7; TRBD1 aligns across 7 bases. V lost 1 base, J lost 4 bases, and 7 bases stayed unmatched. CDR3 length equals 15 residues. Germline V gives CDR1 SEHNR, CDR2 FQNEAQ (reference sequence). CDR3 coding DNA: TGTGCCAGCAGCTTAGTTCCAACAGGGGAGTACGAGCAGTACTTC. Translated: CASSLVPTGEYEQYF.

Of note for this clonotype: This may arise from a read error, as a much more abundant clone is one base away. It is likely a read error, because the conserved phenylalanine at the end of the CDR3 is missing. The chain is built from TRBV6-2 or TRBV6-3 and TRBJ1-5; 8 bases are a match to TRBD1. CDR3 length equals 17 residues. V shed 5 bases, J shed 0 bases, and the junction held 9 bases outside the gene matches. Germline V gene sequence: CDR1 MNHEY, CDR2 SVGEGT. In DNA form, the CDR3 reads TGTGCCAGCAGTGGCGACAGGGGCCGGAATAGCAATCAGCCCCAGCATCTT. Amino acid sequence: CASSGDRGRNSNQPQHL.

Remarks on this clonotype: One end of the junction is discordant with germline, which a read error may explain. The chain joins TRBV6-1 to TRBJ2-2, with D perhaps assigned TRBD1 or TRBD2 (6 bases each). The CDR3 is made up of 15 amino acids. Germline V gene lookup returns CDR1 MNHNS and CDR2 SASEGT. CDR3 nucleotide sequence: TGTGCCAGCAGTTCTACGGGAGACAGGACCGGGGAGCTGTCTTTT. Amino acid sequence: CASSSTGDRTGELSF.

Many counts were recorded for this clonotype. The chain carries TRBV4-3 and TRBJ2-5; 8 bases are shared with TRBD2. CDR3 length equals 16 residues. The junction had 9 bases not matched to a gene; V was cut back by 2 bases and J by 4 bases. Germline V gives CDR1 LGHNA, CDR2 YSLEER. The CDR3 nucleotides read TGCGCCAGCAGCCAACCGACTAGCGATTTGCGAGAGACCCAGTACTTC. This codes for CASSQPTSDLRETQYF.

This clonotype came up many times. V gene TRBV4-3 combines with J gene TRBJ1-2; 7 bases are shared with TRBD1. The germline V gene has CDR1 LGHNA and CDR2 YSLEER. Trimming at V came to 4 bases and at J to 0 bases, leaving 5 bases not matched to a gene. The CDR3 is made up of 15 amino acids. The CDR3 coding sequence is TGCGCCAGCAGCCCCGCAGGGGGGCCTAACTATGGCTACACCTTC. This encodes CASSPAGGPNYGYTF.

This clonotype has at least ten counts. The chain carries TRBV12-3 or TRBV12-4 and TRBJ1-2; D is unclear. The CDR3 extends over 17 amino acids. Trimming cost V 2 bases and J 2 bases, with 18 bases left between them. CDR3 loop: CASSLPHGRTWNYGYTF. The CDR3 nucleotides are TGTGCCAGCAGTTTACCTCATGGGCGAACATGGAACTATGGCTACACCTTC.

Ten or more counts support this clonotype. CDR3: CASTPGQGPTDTQYF. In nucleotides, the CDR3 is TGCGCCAGCACCCCTGGCCAGGGCCCCACAGATACGCAGTATTTT. The rearrangement links TRBV4-3 to TRBJ2-3; a possible D gene is TRBD1 (5 bases). CDR1 LGHNA and CDR2 YSLEER come from the germline V gene. The CDR3 totals 15 residues. Trimming shortened V by 7 bases and J by 2 bases, and 16 bases separated the two germline ends.

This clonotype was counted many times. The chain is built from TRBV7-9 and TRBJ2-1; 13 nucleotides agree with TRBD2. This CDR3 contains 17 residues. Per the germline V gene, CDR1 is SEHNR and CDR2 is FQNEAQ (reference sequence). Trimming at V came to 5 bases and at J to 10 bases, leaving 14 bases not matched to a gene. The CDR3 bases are TGTGCCAGCAGCACCAGACTAGCGGGGGGCCGCTCCGAGGAGCAGTTCTTC. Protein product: CASSTRLAGGRSEEQFF.

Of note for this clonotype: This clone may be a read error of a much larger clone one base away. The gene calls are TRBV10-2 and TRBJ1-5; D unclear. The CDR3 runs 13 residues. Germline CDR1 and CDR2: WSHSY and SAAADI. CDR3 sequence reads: CASAMCSNQPQHF. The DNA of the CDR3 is TGCGCAAGCGCCATGTGTAGCAATCAGCCCCAGCATTTT.

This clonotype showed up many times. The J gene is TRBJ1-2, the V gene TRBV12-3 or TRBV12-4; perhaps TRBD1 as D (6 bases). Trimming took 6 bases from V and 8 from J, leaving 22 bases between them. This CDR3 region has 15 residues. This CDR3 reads CASSPEGGALWGYTF. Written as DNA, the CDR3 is TGTGCCAGCAGCCCCGAGGGGGGGGCGCTTTGGGGCTACACCTTC.

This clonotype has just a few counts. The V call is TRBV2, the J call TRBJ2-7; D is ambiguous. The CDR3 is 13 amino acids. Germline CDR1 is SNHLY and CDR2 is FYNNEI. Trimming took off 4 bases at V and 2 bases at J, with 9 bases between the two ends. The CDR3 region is CASSVPVPYEQYF. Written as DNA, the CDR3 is TGTGCCAGCAGTGTTCCGGTGCCCTACGAGCAGTACTTC.

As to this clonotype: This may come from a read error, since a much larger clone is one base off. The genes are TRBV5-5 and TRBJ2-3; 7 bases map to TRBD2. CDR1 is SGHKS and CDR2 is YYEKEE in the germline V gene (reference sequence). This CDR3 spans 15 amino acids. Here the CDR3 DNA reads TGTGCCAGCAGCAGCGGGACGGGCCCACCAGATACGCAGTGTTTT. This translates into CASSSGTGPPDTQCF.

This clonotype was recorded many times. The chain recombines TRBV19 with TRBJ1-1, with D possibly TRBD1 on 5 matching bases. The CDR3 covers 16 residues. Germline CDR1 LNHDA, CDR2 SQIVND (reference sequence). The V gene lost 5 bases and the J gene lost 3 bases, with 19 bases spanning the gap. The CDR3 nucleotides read TGTGCCAGTAGTTCGAACCCCCCAGTGGGGGACACTGAAGCTTTCTTT. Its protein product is CASSSNPPVGDTEAFF. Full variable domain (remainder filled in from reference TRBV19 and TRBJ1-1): DGGITQSPKYLFRKEGQNVTLSCEQNLNHDAMYWYRQDPGQGLRLIYYSQIVNDFQKGDIAEGYSVSREKKESFPLTVTSAQKNPTAFYLCASSSNPPVGDTEAFFGQGTRLTVV.

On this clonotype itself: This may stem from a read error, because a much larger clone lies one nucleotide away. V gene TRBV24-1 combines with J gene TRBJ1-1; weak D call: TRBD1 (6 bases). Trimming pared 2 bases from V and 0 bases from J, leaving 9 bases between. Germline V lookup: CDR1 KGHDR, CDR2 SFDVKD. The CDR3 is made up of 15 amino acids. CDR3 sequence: CATSDSRGLNTEAFF. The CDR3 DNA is TGTGCCACCAGTGATTCCAGGGGCTTGAACACTGAAGCTTTCTTT.